The 20 T cell receptor beta chains given below trace back to one sample, sequenced in a study of shared clonotypes between healthy human individuals. The table came from immunoSEQ multiplex PCR; TCRdb's copy has only in-frame clones and leaves some out. The table lists roughly 2,500,000 clones, approximately 93% of them singletons, with approximately 0.35% in the top ten. What was sequenced was naive CD4+ T cells from PBMCs. Subset of the sample: CD45RA+ positively selected. Receptors were obtained from a man younger than 30 in good health. Some clones in this sample may be carry-over from other donors' samples.

This chain uses TRBV30 with TRBJ1-1, with D possibly TRBD1 on 5 matching bases. CDR3 length equals 13 residues. Trimming shortened V by 3 bases and J by 0 bases, and 8 bases separated the two germline ends. Germline values: CDR1 GTSNPN, CDR2 SVGIG (reference sequence). The CDR3 loop reads CAWRQAMNTEAFF. The CDR3 nucleotides are TGTGCCTGGAGACAGGCGATGAACACTGAAGCTTTCTTT.

This chain uses TRBV14 with TRBJ2-7; 8 bases match TRBD2. The CDR3 sequence is 16 residues long. The V gene's germline CDR1 is SGHDN and CDR2 FVKESK. V dropped 3 bases and J dropped 0; count of bases not matched to a gene: 7. The CDR3 spells CASSQARGGSSYEQYF. CDR3 DNA: TGTGCCAGCAGCCAGGCTCGGGGGGGTAGCTCCTACGAGCAGTACTTC.

The rearrangement links TRBV18 to TRBJ2-2, with D maybe TRBD1 (6 bases). Germline CDR1 and CDR2: KGHSH and LQKENI. Trimming removed 3 bases from V and 3 bases from J, with 14 bases in between. The CDR3 is made up of 16 amino acids. DNA of the CDR3: TGTGCCAGCTCACCGCAGACAGGATGGGACACCGGGGAGCTGTTTTTT. Translating it yields CASSPQTGWDTGELFF.

Only a few counts were recorded for this clone. Other DNA variants within this sample encode the same CDR3. This rearrangement joins TRBV20-1 to TRBJ1-1; D is ambiguous. Per germline, CDR1 DFQATT and CDR2 SNEGSKA (reference sequence). This CDR3 contains 11 residues. The V and J ends lost 6 bases and 5 bases respectively, with 10 bases between them. The CDR3 is CSASGRTEAFF. The CDR3, as DNA: TGCAGTGCCTCGGGAAGAACTGAAGCTTTCTTT.

CDR3 loop: CASSFSLDSNQPQHF. The CDR3 nucleotides are TGTGCCAGCAGTTTCTCACTCGACAGCAATCAGCCCCAGCATTTT. The rearrangement links TRBV27 to TRBJ1-5; D is uncertain. V dropped 3 bases and J dropped 1 base, with 10 bases sitting between them. The length of the CDR3 is 15 residues. Germline CDR1 and CDR2: MNHEY and SMNVEV (reference sequence).

Of note for this clone: The sample holds other DNA sequences that translate to the same CDR3. The chain uses TRBV11-2 and TRBJ2-6; no definite D call. Germline V lookup: CDR1 SGHAT, CDR2 FQNNGV. With 3 bases removed from V and 0 bases from J, the gap between germline ends came to 6 bases. This CDR3 comprises 15 residues. The CDR3 sequence is CASSFGSSGANVLTF. DNA of the CDR3: TGTGCCAGCAGCTTCGGCTCCTCTGGGGCCAACGTCCTGACTTTC.

The V and J genes are TRBV7-2 and TRBJ2-7; 9 nucleotides line up with TRBD1. The CDR3 is made up of 15 amino acids. The ends lost 1 base at V and 3 bases at J; junction bases unmatched: 4. Germline CDR1 reads SGHTA; CDR2 reads FQGNSA. The CDR3 is CASSLVRQGDYEQYF. The CDR3 DNA reads TGTGCCAGCAGCTTAGTAAGACAGGGGGACTACGAGCAGTACTTC. Combining the CDR3 with reference TRBV7-2 and TRBJ2-7 gives the whole variable domain GAGVSQSPSNKVTEKGKDVELRCDPISGHTALYWYRQSLGQGLEFLIYFQGNSAPDKSGLPSDRFSAERTGGSVSTLTIQRTQQEDSAVYLCASSLVRQGDYEQYFGPGTRLTVT.

In its sample, this clone was seen once. The chain couples TRBV7-2 to TRBJ2-4; D unresolved. The CDR3 extends over 13 amino acids. The V and J ends lost 5 bases and 4 bases respectively, with 9 bases between them. Germline V gene sequence: CDR1 SGHTA, CDR2 FQGNSA. The chain's CDR3 is CASSSTVKNIQYF. The DNA of the CDR3 is TGTGCCAGCAGCAGCACGGTGAAAAACATTCAGTACTTC. The full variable domain, in which reference TRBV7-2 and TRBJ2-4 provide the parts outside the CDR3, is GAGVSQSPSNKVTEKGKDVELRCDPISGHTALYWYRQSLGQGLEFLIYFQGNSAPDKSGLPSDRFSAERTGGSVSTLTIQRTQQEDSAVYLCASSSTVKNIQYFGAGTRLSVL.

This clone was counted a single time. Other DNA sequences in the same sample also yield this CDR3. The chain couples TRBV18 to TRBJ1-1; D ambiguous. The CDR3 sequence is 12 residues long. The V and J ends lost 0 bases and 8 bases respectively, with 7 bases between them. From germline, CDR1 is KGHSH and CDR2 LQKENI. CDR3 loop: CASSPPSGEAFF. The CDR3, as DNA: TGTGCCAGCTCACCACCGTCGGGCGAAGCTTTCTTT.

A single count supports this clone. The chain uses TRBV28 and TRBJ1-4; the D gene is possibly TRBD1 (5 bases). V was pared by 4 bases and J by 6 bases, with 18 bases between. The germline gives CDR1 MDHEN, CDR2 SYDVKM. The CDR3 is 16 amino acids. The DNA for the CDR3 is TGTGCCAGCAGTTCCCCCGGGCAGGAGGGGTATGAAAAACTGTTTTTT. This sequence encodes CASSSPGQEGYEKLFF.

The V gene is TRBV5-4, the J gene TRBJ2-7; 8 bases fit TRBD1. The CDR3 runs 13 residues. V shed 4 bases, J shed 3 bases, and the junction held 3 bases outside the gene matches. The germline V gene encodes CDR1 SGHNT and CDR2 YYREEE (reference sequence). The CDR3: CASSRDRYYEQYF. CDR3 nucleotide sequence: TGTGCCAGCAGCCGGGACAGGTACTACGAGCAGTACTTC.

This clone was counted between two and nine times. The chain combines TRBV2 with TRBJ1-2, with D uncertain. V shed 1 base and J shed 3 bases, with 9 bases lying between them. This CDR3 region has 14 residues. Germline V gene lookup returns CDR1 SNHLY and CDR2 FYNNEI. CDR3 DNA: TGTGCCAGCAGTGAAGGTAGCCGGTACTATGGCTACACCTTC. Translation gives CASSEGSRYYGYTF.

The chain employs TRBV9 and TRBJ1-5; unclear D gene. V gave up 3 bases and J gave up 5 bases, with 15 bases separating them. The CDR3 spans 15 residues. Germline V CDR1 and CDR2: SGDLS, YYNGEE. The CDR3 DNA sequence: TGTGCCAGCAGCGCGGGCCCGGGAGCGGATCAGCCCCAGCATTTT. Amino acids: CASSAGPGADQPQHF.

The chain employs TRBV5-1 and TRBJ2-7; TRBD2 might be the D (6 bases). Germline V lookup: CDR1 SGHRS, CDR2 YFSETQ. CDR3 length equals 15 residues. V dropped 4 bases and J dropped 4 bases, with 18 bases sitting between them. This CDR3 reads CASSPDGSIIYEQYF. CDR3 bases: TGCGCCAGCAGCCCGGACGGGAGCATCATTTACGAGCAGTACTTC.

This clone was observed a single time. This chain uses TRBV5-1 with TRBJ2-5, with 13 bases that match TRBD2. This CDR3 region has 19 residues. V was clipped by 2 bases and J by 2 bases; unmatched bases: 12. In germline, CDR1 is SGHRS, CDR2 YFSETQ. The CDR3 coding sequence is TGCGCCAGCAGCTTACCACCCGGGACTAGCGGGACCTTTCAAGAGACCCAGTACTTC. Its translation: CASSLPPGTSGTFQETQYF.

The rearrangement joins TRBV28 to TRBJ1-2; TRBD1 aligns across 8 bases. CDR1 is MDHEN, CDR2 SYDVKM, per germline. CDR3 length: 15 amino acids. After removal of 4 bases from V and 0 bases from J, the junction contained 4 bases not matched to a gene. The CDR3 reads CASSSRTGTNYGYTF. Written as DNA, the CDR3 is TGTGCCAGCAGTTCACGGACAGGGACTAACTATGGCTACACCTTC.

This clone was detected only once. Additional DNA sequences in this sample encode the identical CDR3. The V call is TRBV7-3, the J call TRBJ2-7; tentative D call: TRBD1 (5 bases). Germline V lookup: CDR1 SGHTA, CDR2 FQGTGA. Trimming stripped 5 bases from V and 1 base from J, with 12 bases between. The CDR3 totals 14 residues. The CDR3 here is CASSPGPGSYEQYF. Here the CDR3 DNA reads TGTGCCAGCAGCCCGGGCCCAGGGTCCTACGAGCAGTACTTC.

The chain employs TRBV18 and TRBJ2-3, with D possibly TRBD1 on 6 matching bases. CDR3 length: 16 amino acids. Germline V CDR1 and CDR2: KGHSH, LQKENI. V lost 6 bases and J lost 0, with 16 bases in between. In DNA form, the CDR3 reads TGTGCCAGCTCGCCTCTACACAGGGTTAGCACAGATACGCAGTATTTT. It encodes CASSPLHRVSTDTQYF.

The V call is TRBV5-1, the J call TRBJ1-1; a weak D match, TRBD1 (5 bases). In germline, CDR1 is SGHRS, CDR2 YFSETQ. This CDR3 is built from 15 residues. V lost 1 base, J lost 4 bases, and 14 bases lay in between. The chain's CDR3 is CASSLMASRGTEAFF. Here the CDR3 DNA reads TGCGCCAGCAGCTTGATGGCGTCAAGGGGCACTGAAGCTTTCTTT.

J is TRBJ2-1 and V is TRBV7-3; 8 bases align to TRBD2. This CDR3 is 17 amino acids long. The V segment lost 1 base and the J segment 8 bases; nucleotides outside the gene matches: 13. Germline V CDR1 and CDR2: SGHTA, FQGTGA. The CDR3, as DNA: TGTGCCAGCAGCTTAAGACGCGCTAGCGGGTCAGGGGATGAGCAGTTCTTC. Translation gives CASSLRRASGSGDEQFF.